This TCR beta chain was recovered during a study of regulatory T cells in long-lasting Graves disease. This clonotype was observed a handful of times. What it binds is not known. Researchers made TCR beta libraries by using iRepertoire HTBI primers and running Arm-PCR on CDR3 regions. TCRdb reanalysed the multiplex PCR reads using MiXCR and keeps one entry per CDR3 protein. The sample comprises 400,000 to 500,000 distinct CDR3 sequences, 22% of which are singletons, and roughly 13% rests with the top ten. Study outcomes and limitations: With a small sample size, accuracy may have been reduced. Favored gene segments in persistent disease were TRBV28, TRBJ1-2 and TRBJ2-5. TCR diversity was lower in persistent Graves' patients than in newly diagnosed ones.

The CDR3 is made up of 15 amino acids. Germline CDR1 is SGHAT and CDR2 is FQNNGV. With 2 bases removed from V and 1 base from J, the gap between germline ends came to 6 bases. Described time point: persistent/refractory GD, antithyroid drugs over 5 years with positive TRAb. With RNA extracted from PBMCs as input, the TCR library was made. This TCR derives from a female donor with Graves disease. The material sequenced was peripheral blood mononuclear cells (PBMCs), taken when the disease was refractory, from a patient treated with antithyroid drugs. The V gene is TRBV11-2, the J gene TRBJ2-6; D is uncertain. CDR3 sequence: CASSLSASGANVLTF. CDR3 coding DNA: TGTGCCAGCAGCTTAAGTGCTTCTGGGGCCAACGTCCTGACTTTC.